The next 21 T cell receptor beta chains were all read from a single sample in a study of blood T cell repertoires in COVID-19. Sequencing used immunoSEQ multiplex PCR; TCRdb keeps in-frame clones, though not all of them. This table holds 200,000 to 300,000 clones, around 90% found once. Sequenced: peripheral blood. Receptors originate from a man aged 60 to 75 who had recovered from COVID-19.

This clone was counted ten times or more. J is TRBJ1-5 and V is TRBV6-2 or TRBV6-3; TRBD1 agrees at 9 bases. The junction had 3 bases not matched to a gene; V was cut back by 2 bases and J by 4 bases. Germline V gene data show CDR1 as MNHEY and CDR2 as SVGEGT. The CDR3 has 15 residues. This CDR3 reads CASSYMGQGNQPQHF. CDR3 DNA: TGTGCCAGCAGTTACATGGGACAGGGAAATCAGCCCCAGCATTTT.

As DNA, the CDR3 is TGTGCCAGCAGTTTACGACAGGTGATGGGCACCGGGGAGCTGTTTTTT. Protein sequence: CASSLRQVMGTGELFF. This rearrangement joins TRBV27 to TRBJ2-2, with a tentative D call TRBD1 (6 bases). The CDR3 totals 16 residues. CDR1 is MNHEY and CDR2 is SMNVEV in the germline V gene (reference sequence). V gave up 2 bases and J gave up 4 bases, with 14 bases separating them.

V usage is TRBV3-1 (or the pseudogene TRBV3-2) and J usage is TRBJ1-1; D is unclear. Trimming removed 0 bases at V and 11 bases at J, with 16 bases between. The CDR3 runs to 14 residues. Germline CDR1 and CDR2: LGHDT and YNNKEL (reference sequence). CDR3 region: CASSQDLKAQVAFF. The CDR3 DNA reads TGTGCCAGCAGCCAAGATTTAAAAGCCCAGGTCGCTTTCTTT.

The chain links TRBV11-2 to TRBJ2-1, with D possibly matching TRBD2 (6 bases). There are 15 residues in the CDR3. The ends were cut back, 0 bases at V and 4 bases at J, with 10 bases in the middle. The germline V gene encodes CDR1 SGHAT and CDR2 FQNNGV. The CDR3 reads CASSLEGLIYNEQFF. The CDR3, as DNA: TGTGCCAGCAGCTTAGAGGGACTGATTTACAATGAGCAGTTCTTC.

The CDR3 reads CASSFGARQVAETQYF. DNA of the CDR3: TGTGCCAGCAGCTTTGGGGCCCGACAGGTAGCAGAGACCCAGTACTTC. This chain joins TRBV7-6 and TRBJ2-5; possibly TRBD1 for D (6 bases). The V gene lost 3 bases and the J gene lost 4 bases, with 18 bases spanning the gap. The CDR3 consists of 16 residues. The germline gives CDR1 SGHVS, CDR2 FNYEAQ.

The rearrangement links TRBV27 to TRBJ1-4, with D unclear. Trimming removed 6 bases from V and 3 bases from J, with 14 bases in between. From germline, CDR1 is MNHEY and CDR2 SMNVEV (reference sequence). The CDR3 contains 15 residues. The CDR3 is CASSRGAFSNEKLFF. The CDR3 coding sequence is TGTGCCAGCAGCCGGGGTGCGTTTTCTAATGAAAAACTGTTTTTT.

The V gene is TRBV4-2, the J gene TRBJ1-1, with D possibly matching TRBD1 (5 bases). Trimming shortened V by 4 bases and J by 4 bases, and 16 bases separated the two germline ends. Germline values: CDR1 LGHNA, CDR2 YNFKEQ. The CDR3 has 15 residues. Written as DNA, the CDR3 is TGTGCCAGCAGCCTAGGCGGGGCGCGAACCACTGAAGCTTTCTTT. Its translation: CASSLGGARTTEAFF.

Here the CDR3 DNA reads TGCGCCAGCAGCGACGACAGGGGACGGTCCTACGAGCAGTACTTC. It translates to CASSDDRGRSYEQYF. V gene TRBV4-1 combines with J gene TRBJ2-7, with 8 positions matching TRBD1. CDR3 length: 15 amino acids. Per the germline V gene, CDR1 is MGHRA and CDR2 is YSYEKL. Trimming cost V 5 bases and J 1 base; bases outside gene matches: 7.

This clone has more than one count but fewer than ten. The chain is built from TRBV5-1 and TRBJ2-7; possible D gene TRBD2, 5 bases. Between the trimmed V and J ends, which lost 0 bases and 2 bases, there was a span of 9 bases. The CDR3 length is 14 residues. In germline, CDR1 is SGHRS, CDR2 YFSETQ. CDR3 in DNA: TGCGCCAGCAGCTTGGACGGGAAACCCTACGAGCAGTACTTC. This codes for CASSLDGKPYEQYF. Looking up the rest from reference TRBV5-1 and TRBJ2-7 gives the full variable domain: KAGVTQTPRYLIKTRGQQVTLSCSPISGHRSVSWYQQTPGQGLQFLFEYFSETQRNKGNFPGRFSGRQFSNSRSEMNVSTLELGDSALYLCASSLDGKPYEQYFGPGTRLTVT.

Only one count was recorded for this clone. The CDR3 bases are TGCGCCAGCAGCTTTGGACTAGCGGGGGGAACTAGCACAGATACGCAGTATTTT. It yields the protein CASSFGLAGGTSTDTQYF. The V and J genes are TRBV5-1 and TRBJ2-3; 14 nucleotides match TRBD2. The V gene end was trimmed by 2 bases and the J gene end by 0 bases; junction bases not matched to a gene: 5. The germline CDR1 and CDR2 sequences are SGHRS and YFSETQ. The CDR3 loop spans 18 amino acids.

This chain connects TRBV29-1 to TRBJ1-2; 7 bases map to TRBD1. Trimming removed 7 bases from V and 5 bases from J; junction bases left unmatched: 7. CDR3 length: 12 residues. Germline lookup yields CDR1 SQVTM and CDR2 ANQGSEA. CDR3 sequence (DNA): TGCAGCGCAGCAGGGACAGCTTATGGCTACACCTTC. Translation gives CSAAGTAYGYTF.

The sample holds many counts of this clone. In DNA form, the CDR3 reads TGTGCCAGCAGCCCCACGGGGAGGGACGAGCCCCAGCATTTT. It is translated as CASSPTGRDEPQHF. The V call is TRBV7-9, the J call TRBJ1-5; tentatively, D is TRBD1 (5 bases). In germline, CDR1 is SEHNR, CDR2 FQNEAQ (reference sequence). The CDR3 has 14 amino acids. Trimming took 5 bases from V and 8 from J, leaving 16 bases between them.

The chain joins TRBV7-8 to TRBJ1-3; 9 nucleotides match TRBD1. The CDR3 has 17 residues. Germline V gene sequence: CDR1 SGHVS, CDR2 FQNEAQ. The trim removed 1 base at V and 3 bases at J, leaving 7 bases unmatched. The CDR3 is CASSLETGGAVGNTIYF. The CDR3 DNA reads TGTGCCAGCAGCTTAGAAACAGGGGGCGCAGTTGGAAACACCATATATTTT.

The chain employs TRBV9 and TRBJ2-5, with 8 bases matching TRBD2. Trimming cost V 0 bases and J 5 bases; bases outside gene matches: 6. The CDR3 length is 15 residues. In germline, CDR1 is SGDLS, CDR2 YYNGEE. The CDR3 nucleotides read TGTGCCAGCAGCGTAGGCACGGGACTAGGGGAGACCCAGTACTTC. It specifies CASSVGTGLGETQYF.

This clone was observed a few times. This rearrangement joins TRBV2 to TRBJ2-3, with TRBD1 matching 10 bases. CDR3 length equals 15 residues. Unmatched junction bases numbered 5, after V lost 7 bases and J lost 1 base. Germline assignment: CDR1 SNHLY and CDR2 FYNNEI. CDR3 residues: CASMGTGVRTDTQYF. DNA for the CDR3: TGTGCCAGCATGGGGACAGGGGTTCGCACAGATACGCAGTATTTT. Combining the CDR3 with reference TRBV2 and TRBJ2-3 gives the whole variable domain EPEVTQTPSHQVTQMGQEVILRCVPISNHLYFYWYRQILGQKVEFLVSFYNNEISEKSEIFDDQFSVERPDGSNFTLKIRSTKLEDSAMYFCASMGTGVRTDTQYFGPGTRLTVL.

In nucleotides, the CDR3 is TGTGCCAGCAGTTCAGGGACAAGCTATAATTCACCCCTCCACTTT. Its translation is CASSSGTSYNSPLHF. The chain is built from TRBV6-2 or TRBV6-3 and TRBJ1-6; perhaps TRBD1 as D (6 bases). With 4 bases removed from V and 3 bases from J, the gap between germline ends came to 10 bases. The germline gives CDR1 MNHEY, CDR2 SVGEGT. This CDR3 is built from 15 residues.

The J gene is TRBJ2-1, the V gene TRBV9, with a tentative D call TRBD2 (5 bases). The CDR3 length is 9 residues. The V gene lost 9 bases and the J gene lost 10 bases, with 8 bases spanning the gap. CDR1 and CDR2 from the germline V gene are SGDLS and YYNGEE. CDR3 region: CANPGEQFF. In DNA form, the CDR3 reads TGTGCCAACCCGGGGGAGCAGTTCTTC. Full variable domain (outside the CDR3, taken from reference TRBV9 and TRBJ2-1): DSGVTQTPKHLITATGQRVTLRCSPRSGDLSVYWYQQSLDQGLQFLIQYYNGEERAKGNILERFSAQQFPDLHSELNLSSLELGDSALYFCANPGEQFFGPGTRLTVL.

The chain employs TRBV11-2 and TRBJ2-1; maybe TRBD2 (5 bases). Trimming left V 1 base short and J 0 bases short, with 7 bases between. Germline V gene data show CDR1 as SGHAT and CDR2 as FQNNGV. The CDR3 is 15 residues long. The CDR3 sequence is CASSLVEGSYNEQFF. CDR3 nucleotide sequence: TGTGCCAGCAGCTTAGTAGAGGGCTCCTACAATGAGCAGTTCTTC.

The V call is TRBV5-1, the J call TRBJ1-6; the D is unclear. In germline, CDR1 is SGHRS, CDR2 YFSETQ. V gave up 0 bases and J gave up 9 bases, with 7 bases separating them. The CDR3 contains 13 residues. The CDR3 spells CASSLDKTSPLHF. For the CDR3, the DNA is TGCGCCAGCAGCTTGGACAAAACTTCACCCCTCCACTTT.

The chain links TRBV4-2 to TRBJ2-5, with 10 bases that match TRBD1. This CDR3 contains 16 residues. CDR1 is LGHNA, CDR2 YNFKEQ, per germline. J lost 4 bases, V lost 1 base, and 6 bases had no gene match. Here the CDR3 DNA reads TGTGCCAGCAGCCAAGCGCCAGGACAGGGGGGAGAGACCCAGTACTTC. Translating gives CASSQAPGQGGETQYF.

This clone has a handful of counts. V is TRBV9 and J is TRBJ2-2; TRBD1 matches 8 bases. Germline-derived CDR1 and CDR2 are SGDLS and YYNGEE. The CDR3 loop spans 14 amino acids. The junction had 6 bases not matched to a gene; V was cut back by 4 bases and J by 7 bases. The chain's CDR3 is CASSKTGEVGELFF. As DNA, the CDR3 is TGTGCCAGCAGCAAGACAGGGGAGGTCGGGGAGCTGTTTTTT.